Each of the 14 T cell receptor beta chains below was sequenced from the same sample in a study of blood T cell repertoires in COVID-19. Produced via immunoSEQ multiplex PCR; TCRdb's table is partial and in-frame only. The sample gives roughly 180,000 clones, about four fifths of which show up once; approximately 9.9% is in the top ten. Input material: peripheral blood. Every receptor here comes from a woman aged 35 to 49 with COVID-19, enrolled during active disease.

Comment on this clone: Other DNA sequences in the sample encode the same CDR3. The chain uses TRBV29-1 and TRBJ1-2, with 10 bases aligning to TRBD1. This CDR3 has 14 amino acids. Germline assignment: CDR1 SQVTM and CDR2 ANQGSEA. After removal of 4 bases from V and 11 bases from J, the junction contained 13 bases not matched to a gene. The CDR3 DNA sequence: TGCAGCGTTGTCGGGACAGGGGTTGGTATACGTTACACCTTC. Protein: CSVVGTGVGIRYTF. The full variable domain, its missing parts supplied by reference TRBV29-1 and TRBJ1-2, is SAVISQKPSRDICQRGTSLTIQCQVDSQVTMMFWYRQQPGQSLTLIATANQGSEATYESGFVIDKFPISRPNLTFSTLTVSNMSPEDSSIYLCSVVGTGVGIRYTFGSGTRLTVV.

V is TRBV11-2 and J is TRBJ2-3; TRBD2 matches at 10 bases. CDR1 is SGHAT, CDR2 FQNNGV, per germline. The CDR3 has 12 residues. J gave up 15 bases and V 4 bases, and 7 bases lay outside the gene matches. The chain's CDR3 is CASSWLAGDIYF. CDR3 sequence (DNA): TGTGCCAGCAGCTGGCTAGCGGGGGATATTTATTTT.

The CDR3 is CASSADRGTEAFF. The CDR3 nucleotides are TGTGCCAGTAGTGCGGACAGGGGCACTGAAGCTTTCTTT. The rearrangement uses TRBV19 and TRBJ1-1; 9 bases align to TRBD1. V lost 5 bases and J lost 4; bases outside the gene matches: 2. Germline CDR1 reads LNHDA; CDR2 reads SQIVND (reference sequence). There are 13 residues in the CDR3.

This clone was seen a few times. The rearrangement links TRBV6-6 to TRBJ2-7, with D maybe TRBD1 (5 bases). Trimming took off 2 bases at V and 3 bases at J, with 11 bases between the two ends. The CDR3 loop spans 14 amino acids. CDR1 and CDR2 (germline): MNHNY, SVGAGI (reference sequence). CDR3 in amino acids: CASSYRSGYYEQYV. CDR3 coding DNA: TGTGCCAGCAGTTACCGCTCAGGGTACTACGAGCAGTACGTC.

The chain couples TRBV4-1 to TRBJ2-7, with TRBD2 matching 9 bases. The CDR3 covers 19 residues. Germline V CDR1 and CDR2: MGHRA, YSYEKL. With V trimmed by 0 bases and J by 0 bases, 12 bases remained unmatched. The CDR3 is CASSQDSRLAGHSSYEQYF. The CDR3 DNA is TGCGCCAGCAGCCAAGATAGTAGGCTAGCGGGGCACAGCTCCTACGAGCAGTACTTC.

The V and J genes are TRBV11-2 and TRBJ2-7, with D perhaps matching TRBD2 (5 bases). V was trimmed by 0 bases and J by 7 bases, leaving 13 bases between them. Germline CDR1 reads SGHAT; CDR2 reads FQNNGV. This CDR3 comprises 14 residues. The CDR3 DNA reads TGTGCCAGCAGCTTAGATTTGAGGGTAGGGGAGCAGTACTTC. Translating it yields CASSLDLRVGEQYF.

This clone appeared a single time. The V and J genes are TRBV5-1 and TRBJ2-2, with a weak D call TRBD2 (5 bases). CDR3 length: 15 residues. Trimming shortened V by 0 bases and J by 0 bases, and 6 bases separated the two germline ends. Germline V gene sequence: CDR1 SGHRS, CDR2 YFSETQ. This CDR3 is CASSLGSANTGELFF. In DNA, the CDR3 is TGCGCCAGCAGCTTGGGTAGCGCGAACACCGGGGAGCTGTTTTTT.

The chain couples TRBV7-2 to TRBJ1-2, with D perhaps TRBD1 (5 bases). The V and J ends lost 5 bases and 1 base respectively, with 14 bases between them. Per the germline V gene, CDR1 is SGHTA and CDR2 is FQGNSA. CDR3 length: 15 amino acids. For the CDR3, the DNA is TGTGCCAGCAGCCCCCGGGGGAGTTTTAACTATGGCTACACCTTC. It yields the protein CASSPRGSFNYGYTF.

J is TRBJ2-2 and V is TRBV5-1; no definite D call. The CDR3 is 15 residues long. Germline lookup yields CDR1 SGHRS and CDR2 YFSETQ. Deletions cut 1 base from V and 1 base from J, with 8 bases between. Written as DNA, the CDR3 is TGCGCCAGCAGCTTGTGGGCACAGAACACCGGGGAGCTGTTTTTT. It translates to CASSLWAQNTGELFF.

The chain joins TRBV2 to TRBJ1-2; no clear D gene. The CDR3 runs to 11 residues. V lost 6 bases, J lost 7 bases, and 9 bases lay in between. Germline V CDR1 and CDR2: SNHLY, FYNNEI. CDR3 coding DNA: TGTGCCAGCAGCCCGACAAGTGGCTACACCTTC. It translates to CASSPTSGYTF.

This clone is a singleton in its sample. The V call is TRBV7-9, the J call TRBJ2-3, with 16 nucleotides matching TRBD2. This CDR3 comprises 19 residues. The ends lost 5 bases at V and 1 base at J; junction bases unmatched: 9. In germline, CDR1 is SEHNR, CDR2 FQNEAQ (reference sequence). As DNA, the CDR3 is TGTGCCAGCAGCGAAGGGACTAGCGGGAGGGGTCTTGGCACAGATACGCAGTATTTT. Its protein product is CASSEGTSGRGLGTDTQYF.

The chain employs TRBV27 and TRBJ1-5; 12 bases align to TRBD1. In germline, CDR1 is MNHEY, CDR2 SMNVEV (reference sequence). The junction had 12 bases not matched to a gene; V was cut back by 6 bases and J by 3 bases. The CDR3 runs 18 residues. CDR3 nucleotides: TGTGCCAGCAGGCCCAATCCGGGACAGGGGGCGGTCAATCAGCCCCAGCATTTT. Translation gives CASRPNPGQGAVNQPQHF.

The chain recombines TRBV5-8 with TRBJ2-3, with 7 bases identical to TRBD1. The CDR3 sequence is 13 residues long. Germline V gene sequence: CDR1 SGHTS, CDR2 YDEGEE. J was trimmed by 6 bases and V by 3 bases; bases with no gene match: 4. This chain's CDR3 is CASSSGTADTQYF. The DNA for the CDR3 is TGTGCCAGCAGCTCAGGGACAGCTGATACGCAGTATTTT.

The table lists this clone with a count of one. This rearrangement joins TRBV28 to TRBJ2-1; no firm D call. The CDR3 is made up of 14 amino acids. From germline, CDR1 is MDHEN and CDR2 SYDVKM. Trimming removed 4 bases at V and 7 bases at J, with 14 bases between. The CDR3 DNA follows: TGTGCCAGCAGTTCTAGGAAGGTCCTGAATGAGCAGTTCTTC. Its translation is CASSSRKVLNEQFF. The full variable domain, with the rest looked up from reference TRBV28 and TRBJ2-1, is DVKVTQSSRYLVKRTGEKVFLECVQDMDHENMFWYRQDPGLGLRLIYFSYDVKMKEKGDIPEGYSVSREKKERFSLILESASTNQTSMYLCASSSRKVLNEQFFGPGTRLTVL.